These 13 T cell receptor beta chains were all obtained from the same sample, sequenced in a study of cytomegalovirus exposure and HLA in healthy donors. PCR employed 60 Vbeta and 13 Jbeta primers. Sequencing used immunoSEQ multiplex PCR; TCRdb keeps in-frame clones, though not all of them. The table lists around 190,000 clones, about 76% of them singletons. The sequenced material came from PBMCs. These TCRs come from a woman in her 50s in good health and CMV-seronegative.

This clone has ten or more counts. The J gene is TRBJ2-1, the V gene TRBV7-2, with 11 bases matching TRBD1. V shed 0 bases and J 8 bases; nucleotides not matched to a gene: 6. Looked up from germline, CDR1 is SGHTA and CDR2 is FQGNSA. The CDR3 is made up of 16 amino acids. The CDR3 is CASSLASGTGGYEQFF. CDR3 DNA sequence: TGTGCCAGCAGCTTAGCGTCCGGGACAGGGGGATATGAGCAGTTCTTC.

The J gene is TRBJ2-1, the V gene TRBV11-1, with D possibly matching TRBD2 (6 bases). Trimming left V 5 bases short and J 6 bases short, with 20 bases between. CDR1 is SGHAT and CDR2 is FQDESV in the germline V gene (reference sequence). The CDR3 loop spans 16 amino acids. The CDR3 coding sequence is TGTGCCAGCAGCCCCGACCGACTAGGCGGTTTCAATGAGCAGTTCTTC. Residues: CASSPDRLGGFNEQFF.

To note about this clone: The junction differs from germline at one of its ends, possibly a read error. CDR3 protein: CASSFLAGAIF. The CDR3 DNA sequence: TGTGCCAGCAGTTTCCTCGCGGGAGCAATCTTC. V gene TRBV28 combines with J gene TRBJ2-1; 7 bases align to TRBD2. The CDR3 runs 11 residues. Germline-derived CDR1 and CDR2 are MDHEN and SYDVKM. The full variable domain, rest sourced from reference TRBV28 and TRBJ2-1, is DVKVTQSSRYLVKRTGEKVFLECVQDMDHENMFWYRQDPGLGLRLIYFSYDVKMKEKGDIPEGYSVSREKKERFSLILESASTNQTSMYLCASSFLAGAIFGPGTRLTVL.

The chain is built from TRBV9 and TRBJ2-3; the D gene is possibly TRBD1 (6 bases). Germline CDR1 and CDR2: SGDLS and YYNGEE. The CDR3 is 17 amino acids. Trimming took off 3 bases at V and 1 base at J, with 18 bases between the two ends. The CDR3 loop is CASSALRGNAGTDTQYF. In nucleotides, the CDR3 is TGTGCCAGCAGCGCGTTAAGGGGGAATGCGGGCACAGATACGCAGTATTTT.

The chain carries TRBV19 and TRBJ1-5; 7 bases map to TRBD1. Trimming removed 6 bases from V and 7 bases from J; junction bases left unmatched: 9. The CDR3 is 14 residues long. CDR1 and CDR2 from the germline V gene are LNHDA and SQIVND (reference sequence). The CDR3 reads CASRPDRSEQPQHF. As DNA, the CDR3 is TGTGCCAGTAGGCCGGACAGGTCGGAACAGCCCCAGCATTTT.

This chain connects TRBV7-3 to TRBJ1-1; D is uncertain. V was cut by 2 bases and J by 2 bases, with 12 bases left in between. This CDR3 has 15 residues. The germline V gene encodes CDR1 SGHTA and CDR2 FQGTGA. The CDR3, as DNA: TGTGCCAGCAGCTTAGTAGTGGCGGGTAACACTGAAGCTTTCTTT. Translated: CASSLVVAGNTEAFF.

The chain couples TRBV6-1 to TRBJ1-6, with TRBD1 matching 9 bases. Germline CDR1 and CDR2: MNHNS and SASEGT. Unmatched junction bases numbered 6, after V lost 3 bases and J lost 6 bases. The CDR3 has 16 residues. The CDR3 reads CASSDRPGQGNSPLHF. CDR3 bases: TGTGCCAGCAGTGACAGACCGGGACAGGGTAATTCACCCCTCCACTTT.

V and J are TRBV7-9 and TRBJ1-5, with TRBD1 as a possible D gene (6 bases). V lost 5 bases and J lost 0, with 14 bases in between. The CDR3 covers 16 residues. Germline CDR1 reads SEHNR; CDR2 reads FQNEAQ (reference sequence). The CDR3 spells CASSPTGPYSNQPQHF. The CDR3 DNA sequence: TGTGCCAGCAGCCCCACAGGGCCTTATAGCAATCAGCCCCAGCATTTT.

In DNA, the CDR3 is TGTGCCAGCAGCTTAGCCGGGAGGAACACTGAAGCTTTCTTT. Translating gives CASSLAGRNTEAFF. V is TRBV7-2 and J is TRBJ1-1; no definite D call. This CDR3 is built from 14 residues. Germline V gene data show CDR1 as SGHTA and CDR2 as FQGNSA. Trimming left V 0 bases short and J 1 base short, with 6 bases between.

V usage is TRBV4-3 and J usage is TRBJ1-1; D is unclear. Deletions cut 1 base from V and 3 bases from J, with 9 bases between. Germline-derived CDR1 and CDR2 are LGHNA and YSLEER. The CDR3 has 14 residues. In DNA, the CDR3 is TGCGCCAGCAGCCAAGGCGGTATCTACACTGAAGCTTTCTTT. This encodes CASSQGGIYTEAFF.

This chain uses TRBV21-1 with TRBJ2-7; no check of the table's D call, TRBD1, against the DNA was made. TRBV21-1 is deemed a pseudogene. This CDR3 contains 14 residues. Here the CDR3 DNA reads TGTGCCAGCAATCGGACAGGGCATCACTACGAGCAGTACTTC. Encoded protein: CASNRTGHHYEQYF.

The rearrangement links TRBV7-9 to TRBJ2-7, with 13 bases lining up with TRBD2. The CDR3 has 15 residues. Germline trimming cut 5 bases from V and 9 bases from J; bases unmatched to any gene: 10. Germline CDR1 is SEHNR and CDR2 is FQNEAQ (reference sequence). CDR3 DNA: TGTGCCAGCAGCCCACGGACTAGCGGGGGCCTTCGGCAGTACTTC. It encodes CASSPRTSGGLRQYF.

This clone was detected only a few times. This chain's CDR3 is CASSVALDEQYF. The CDR3 region has the DNA TGTGCCAGCAGCGTAGCACTCGACGAGCAGTACTTC. V and J are TRBV9 and TRBJ2-7; D ambiguous. This CDR3 contains 12 residues. CDR1 SGDLS and CDR2 YYNGEE come from the germline V gene. Trimming took 0 bases from V and 5 from J, leaving 6 bases between them.